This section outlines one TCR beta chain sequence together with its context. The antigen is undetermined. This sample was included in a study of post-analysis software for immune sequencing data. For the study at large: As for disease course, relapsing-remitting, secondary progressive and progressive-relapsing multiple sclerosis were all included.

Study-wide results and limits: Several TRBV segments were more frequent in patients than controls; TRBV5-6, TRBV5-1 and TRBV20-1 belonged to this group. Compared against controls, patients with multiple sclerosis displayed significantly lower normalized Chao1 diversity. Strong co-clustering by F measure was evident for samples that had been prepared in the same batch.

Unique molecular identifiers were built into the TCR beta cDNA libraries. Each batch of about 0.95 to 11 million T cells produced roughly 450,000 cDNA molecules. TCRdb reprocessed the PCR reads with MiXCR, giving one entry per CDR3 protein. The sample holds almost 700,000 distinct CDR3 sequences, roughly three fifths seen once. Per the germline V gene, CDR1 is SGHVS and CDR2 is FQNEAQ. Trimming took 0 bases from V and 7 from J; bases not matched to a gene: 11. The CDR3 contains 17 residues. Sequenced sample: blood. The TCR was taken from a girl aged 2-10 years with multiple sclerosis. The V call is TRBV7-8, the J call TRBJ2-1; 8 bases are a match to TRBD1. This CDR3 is CASSLAGIRGLGNEQFF. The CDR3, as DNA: TGTGCCAGCAGCTTAGCAGGGATCAGGGGGCTGGGTAATGAGCAGTTCTTC.